This T cell receptor (beta chain) was sequenced for a study of blood T cell repertoires in COVID-19. The CDR3 contains 13 residues. With 6 bases clipped from V and 8 bases from J, the junction kept 6 bases outside the gene matches. In germline, CDR1 is SGHAT, CDR2 FQNNGV. Clones were sequenced by immunoSEQ multiplex PCR, and TCRdb holds only the in-frame ones, with some missing. The sample has over 250,000 clones, about 89% seen once. The rearrangement joins TRBV11-2 to TRBJ2-1; 8 positions agree with TRBD2. The source of this sequence is a woman between 18 and 29 years old who had recovered from COVID-19. Sequencing was performed on PBMCs or T cells enriched from blood (not recorded which). The CDR3 region is CASSRLATDEQFF. The CDR3, as DNA: TGTGCCAGCAGTCGACTAGCGACGGATGAGCAGTTCTTC. Together with reference TRBV11-2 and TRBJ2-1, the CDR3 gives the full variable domain: EAGVAQSPRYKIIEKRQSVAFWCNPISGHATLYWYQQILGQGPKLLIQFQNNGVVDDSQLPKDRFSAERLKGVDSTLKIQPAKLEDSAVYLCASSRLATDEQFFGPGTRLTVL.